The rows below give T cell receptor beta chains drawn from one sample of a study of Tregs in tolerant kidney transplant recipients. The data were produced by immunoSEQ multiplex PCR, yet TCRdb's version contains in-frame clones alone and is incomplete. This sample has 85,000 to 90,000 clones; about 92% occur once, and the top ten carry approximately 4.8%. The sample was CD8+ T cells from blood. Receptors were obtained from a human donor in good health. The CDR3 runs from the conserved cysteine through the conserved F or W. A D gene is named only where the DNA matches it firmly. The size field is filled for only some rows; it gives once, few, many or a size class.

clone_size	d_call	v_call	j_call	cdr3_aa
NA	NA	TRBV30	TRBJ1-5	CAWSYVRGNQPQHF
NA	TRBD1	TRBV15	TRBJ1-6	CATSTRDRGAEPLHF
NA	NA	TRBV27	TRBJ1-1	CASGDRLNTEAFF
NA	TRBD2	TRBV5-6	TRBJ2-7	CASSFMELLAGSYEQYF
NA	NA	TRBV29-1	TRBJ2-7	CSVEGGAGAYEQYF
NA	NA	TRBV10-3	TRBJ1-2	CAISDRETVERGGYTF
few	TRBD1	TRBV29-1	TRBJ1-5	CSVRDRGEYQPQHF
few	NA	TRBV29-1	TRBJ2-7	CSVEEPPEQYF
NA	TRBD1	TRBV5-4	TRBJ2-7	CASSITGQGLSYEQYF
NA	TRBD2	TRBV13	TRBJ2-3	CASSLPLQGLADPPTQYF
once	NA	TRBV6-5	TRBJ2-5	CASSLHRGVETQYF
once	TRBD1	TRBV11-2	TRBJ1-4	CASSTGLGQGDEKLFF
NA	NA	TRBV7-9	TRBJ2-7	CASSFGDYEQYF
NA	NA	TRBV27	TRBJ2-3	CASSPGLGTDTQYF
NA	TRBD1	TRBV4-1	TRBJ1-2	CASSREDRADGYTF
NA	TRBD2	TRBV6-5	TRBJ2-5	CASNPLAGVAQTQYF